The 9 T cell receptor beta chains given below trace back to one sample, sequenced in a study of shared T cell receptors in the human thymus. The assay was immunoSEQ multiplex PCR, and TCRdb's table has in-frame clones only and misses some. The table lists 700,000 or so clones, 70% to 90% of them singletons, with more than 0.01% in the top ten. These same data were also listed under a study on human thymus T cells.

The specimen sequenced was thymocytes. These receptors originate from a girl under two years old with a congenital heart defect.

A single count supports this clone. This chain joins TRBV19 and TRBJ1-1; TRBD1 aligns across 7 bases. This CDR3 has 22 residues. Trimming took 5 bases from V and 0 from J; bases not matched to a gene: 27. Germline lookup yields CDR1 LNHDA and CDR2 SQIVND (reference sequence). CDR3 amino acids: CASSSGPTRWRGDRCMNTEAFF. Written as DNA, the CDR3 is TGTGCCAGTAGTTCGGGGCCGACCCGGTGGCGAGGGGACAGATGTATGAACACTGAAGCTTTCTTT. Drawing the rest from reference TRBV19 and TRBJ1-1, the complete variable domain is DGGITQSPKYLFRKEGQNVTLSCEQNLNHDAMYWYRQDPGQGLRLIYYSQIVNDFQKGDIAEGYSVSREKKESFPLTVTSAQKNPTAFYLCASSSGPTRWRGDRCMNTEAFFGQGTRLTVV.

The rearrangement links TRBV5-1 to TRBJ2-7; TRBD1 is a possible D gene (6 bases). Germline V CDR1 and CDR2: SGHRS, YFSETQ. This CDR3 is built from 16 residues. Deletions cut 0 bases from V and 0 bases from J, with 13 bases between. The CDR3 DNA reads TGCGCCAGCAGCTTGGGTGGGACACCCGTCTCCTACGAGCAGTACTTC. Its protein is CASSLGGTPVSYEQYF. Variable domain in full (rest from reference TRBV5-1 and TRBJ2-7): KAGVTQTPRYLIKTRGQQVTLSCSPISGHRSVSWYQQTPGQGLQFLFEYFSETQRNKGNFPGRFSGRQFSNSRSEMNVSTLELGDSALYLCASSLGGTPVSYEQYFGPGTRLTVT.

This chain links TRBV9 with TRBJ1-2, with 10 bases matching TRBD1. This CDR3 region has 17 residues. Germline lookup yields CDR1 SGDLS and CDR2 YYNGEE. The V segment lost 4 bases and the J segment 4 bases; nucleotides outside the gene matches: 13. CDR3 sequence (DNA): TGTGCCAGCAGCCCGAGACTGGGACAGGGGACGTTCTATGGCTACACCTTC. Protein: CASSPRLGQGTFYGYTF.

The CDR3 loop is CASSMVGAAAFF. The CDR3 nucleotides read TGTGCCAGTAGTATGGTGGGGGCCGCGGCTTTCTTT. The chain has TRBV19 and TRBJ1-1, with D perhaps TRBD1 (6 bases). The CDR3 spans 12 residues. Germline V gene sequence: CDR1 LNHDA, CDR2 SQIVND (reference sequence). The ends were cut back, 3 bases at V and 11 bases at J, with 13 bases in the middle.

V usage is TRBV2 and J usage is TRBJ1-5, with D hard to call. V was cut by 6 bases and J by 6 bases, with 18 bases left in between. This CDR3 is built from 15 residues. From germline, CDR1 is SNHLY and CDR2 FYNNEI. CDR3: CASRREVGPGQPQHF. The CDR3 DNA is TGTGCCAGCAGGCGTGAAGTTGGGCCCGGTCAGCCCCAGCATTTT. The whole variable domain, remainder taken from reference TRBV2 and TRBJ1-5, is EPEVTQTPSHQVTQMGQEVILRCVPISNHLYFYWYRQILGQKVEFLVSFYNNEISEKSEIFDDQFSVERPDGSNFTLKIRSTKLEDSAMYFCASRREVGPGQPQHFGDGTRLSIL.

The rearrangement uses TRBV7-9 and TRBJ1-4, with 8 bases lining up with TRBD1. Trimming took 5 bases from V and 6 from J; bases not matched to a gene: 8. This CDR3 spans 15 amino acids. Germline lookup yields CDR1 SEHNR and CDR2 FQNEAQ (reference sequence). CDR3 sequence (DNA): TGTGCCAGCAGCCCGGGACAGGTCTTCGATGAAAAACTGTTTTTT. Amino acids: CASSPGQVFDEKLFF.

The genes are TRBV27 and TRBJ1-5; D might be TRBD1 (6 bases). The V and J ends lost 4 bases and 9 bases respectively, with 16 bases between them. Germline-derived CDR1 and CDR2 are MNHEY and SMNVEV (reference sequence). CDR3 size: 14 residues. The CDR3 DNA follows: TGTGCCAGCAGTTCGGCAGGGGTCAGCCGGCCCCAGCATTTT. It is translated as CASSSAGVSRPQHF.

A few counts support this clone. This sequence joins TRBV6-5 and TRBJ2-7, with 8 bases matching TRBD2. Germline CDR1 reads MNHEY; CDR2 reads SVGAGI. V was pared by 2 bases and J by 7 bases, with 13 bases of the junction left unmatched. This CDR3 contains 16 residues. CDR3 region: CASSYVTRGGAGEQYF. The CDR3, as DNA: TGTGCCAGCAGTTACGTCACTCGGGGGGGGGCCGGGGAGCAGTACTTC.

The V gene is TRBV7-2, the J gene TRBJ1-4; 10 bases align to TRBD1. Germline V CDR1 and CDR2: SGHTA, FQGNSA. The trim removed 6 bases at V and 5 bases at J, leaving 15 bases unmatched. The CDR3 runs 18 residues. CDR3 sequence reads: CASSLTLPGQGINEKLFF. DNA of the CDR3: TGTGCCAGCAGTTTGACACTCCCGGGACAGGGGATAAATGAAAAACTGTTTTTT. Variable domain in full (rest from reference TRBV7-2 and TRBJ1-4): GAGVSQSPSNKVTEKGKDVELRCDPISGHTALYWYRQSLGQGLEFLIYFQGNSAPDKSGLPSDRFSAERTGGSVSTLTIQRTQQEDSAVYLCASSLTLPGQGINEKLFFGSGTQLSVL.